The present entry profiles one T cell receptor beta chain with its context. In the original analysis: Scientists estimated how many nucleated cells there were by amplifying reference gene primers. This table comes from immunoSEQ multiplex PCR, and its TCRdb copy is limited to in-frame clones, with some not included. The DNA was the basis for D and trimming; V, J and clone size are from that table. The data contain roughly 200,000 clones, about 89% of them singletons. The record originates from a study of blood T cell repertoires in COVID-19. Study information: The origin of the acute and convalescent COVID-19 samples was the United States, Italy and Spain. PBMCs, B-cell-depleted T cells, or T cells provided the cDNA or gDNA that made up the material.

V lost 5 bases to trimming and J lost 0 bases, with 13 bases between them. CDR3 length: 15 residues. The germline CDR1 and CDR2 sequences are MNHEY and SVGAGI. The receptor comes from a man aged 35 to 55 with acute or convalescent COVID-19. Input material: peripheral blood. V is TRBV6-5 and J is TRBJ1-1; D gene uncertain. For the CDR3, the DNA is TGTGCCAGCAGTCCGTTCAGGACTCTGAACACTGAAGCTTTCTTT. Translating it yields CASSPFRTLNTEAFF.